This T cell receptor (beta chain) derives from a study of T cells in Graves' hyperthyroidism and ophthalmopathy. Study in general: Peripheral blood collection took place at initial diagnosis, before any treatment.

The TCR beta CDR3 regions underwent amplification using RNA transcripts as the source. Carried out on the TCR CDR3, a first-round RT-PCR used the HTBI primer set. TCRdb independently ran MiXCR on the multiplex PCR reads; one entry per CDR3 protein. This sample has under 400,000 distinct CDR3 sequences, with 15% to 20% found just once. Trimming shortened V by 4 bases and J by 5 bases, and 9 bases separated the two germline ends. Germline CDR1 and CDR2: MNHNS and SASEGT. The CDR3 is made up of 12 amino acids. Uncontrolled infection, other autoimmune disease, pregnancy or lactation disqualified patients from enrolment. Orbital computed tomography and thyroid ultrasound, together with serum TRAb and thyroxine and clinical symptoms, were used for diagnoses. Whole-study findings and limits: Most thyroid-expanded clonotypes above 0.001 were also found in blood.

In this sample, this clonotype turned up many times. Its antigen remains unknown. Specimen: blood. The chain is built from TRBV6-1 and TRBJ2-7, with unresolved D. This clonotype was sampled from a woman aged 45-59 years with Graves' hyperthyroidism. CDR3 sequence reads: CASSVQRDEQYF. The CDR3 DNA is TGTGCCAGCAGTGTTCAACGCGACGAGCAGTACTTC.